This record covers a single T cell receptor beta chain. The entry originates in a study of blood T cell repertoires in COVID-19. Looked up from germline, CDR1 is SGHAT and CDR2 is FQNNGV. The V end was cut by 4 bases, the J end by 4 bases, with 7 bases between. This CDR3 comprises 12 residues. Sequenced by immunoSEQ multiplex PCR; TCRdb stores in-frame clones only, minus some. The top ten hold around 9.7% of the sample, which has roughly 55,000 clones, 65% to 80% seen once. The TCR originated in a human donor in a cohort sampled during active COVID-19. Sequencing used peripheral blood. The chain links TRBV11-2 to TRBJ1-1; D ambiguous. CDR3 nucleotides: TGTGCCAGCAGCTCTTCGGGCACTGAAGCTTTCTTT. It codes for CASSSSGTEAFF. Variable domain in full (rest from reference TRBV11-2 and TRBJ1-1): EAGVAQSPRYKIIEKRQSVAFWCNPISGHATLYWYQQILGQGPKLLIQFQNNGVVDDSQLPKDRFSAERLKGVDSTLKIQPAKLEDSAVYLCASSSSGTEAFFGQGTRLTVV.